One sample yielded the 8 T cell receptor beta chains listed below, sequenced in a study of HIV-infected patients and healthy controls. Alpha and beta constant-region primers primed reverse transcription of about 470 ng RNA. Alpha and beta chain libraries were made separately by chain-specific third strand synthesis with multiplexing indices. MiXCR was run by TCRdb on the 5' RACE reads, yielding one entry per CDR3 protein. The sample lists some 17,000 distinct CDR3 sequences, 9.4% occurring once. Whole blood was used without fractionation, so all unsorted peripheral T cells were included. The sequenced sample was blood. Every receptor here comes from an adult in good health.

This clonotype was observed many times. This chain links TRBV20-1 with TRBJ2-3, with D perhaps given as TRBD1 or TRBD2 (5 bases each). This CDR3 has 18 residues. Per the germline V gene, CDR1 is DFQATT and CDR2 is SNEGSKA (reference sequence). Trimming cost V 6 bases and J 2 bases, with 27 bases left between them. This CDR3 is CSADGANYGSENTDTQYF. In nucleotides, the CDR3 is TGCAGTGCAGACGGGGCCAACTACGGTAGCGAAAACACAGATACGCAGTATTTT.

This clonotype appeared many times. This sequence joins TRBV6-5 and TRBJ1-1, with TRBD1 matching over 8 bases. CDR1 and CDR2 from the germline V gene are MNHEY and SVGAGI. Trimming took 6 bases from V and 1 from J; bases not matched to a gene: 4. The CDR3 runs 14 residues. CDR3 in amino acids: CASRRQGKNTEAFF. CDR3 DNA: TGTGCCAGCAGACGACAGGGGAAGAACACTGAAGCTTTCTTT.

By its share, this clonotype is medium-sized. CDR3 nucleotide sequence: TGTGCCACCAGTGAAAGGGGGCGCACAGATACGCAGTATTTT. Its protein product is CATSERGRTDTQYF. J is TRBJ2-3 and V is TRBV24-1; 7 bases match TRBD1. V gave up 4 bases and J gave up 1 base; unmatched junction bases: 1. Germline V gene sequence: CDR1 KGHDR, CDR2 SFDVKD. CDR3 length: 14 residues.

This clonotype is categorized as medium-sized (0.01 to 0.1%). This chain connects TRBV28 to TRBJ2-3; D call uncertain. The V gene lost 6 bases and the J gene lost 3 bases, with 4 bases spanning the gap. The CDR3 covers 11 residues. The germline CDR1 and CDR2 sequences are MDHEN and SYDVKM. The DNA of the CDR3 is TGTGCCAGCAGCCCTACAGATACGCAGTATTTT. This sequence encodes CASSPTDTQYF.

This clonotype is medium-sized in the sample. The chain links TRBV7-9 to TRBJ2-7, with D tentatively TRBD1 (6 bases). Germline assignment: CDR1 SEHNR and CDR2 FQNEAQ (reference sequence). V dropped 5 bases and J dropped 3 bases, with 11 bases sitting between them. CDR3 length equals 13 residues. The CDR3 loop reads CASSPNRVYEQYF. CDR3 nucleotide sequence: TGTGCCAGCAGCCCGAACAGGGTCTACGAGCAGTACTTC.

This clonotype was detected ten times or more. The rearrangement joins TRBV7-9 to TRBJ2-5; no clear D gene. The CDR3 totals 11 residues. Germline V lookup: CDR1 SEHNR, CDR2 FQNEAQ (reference sequence). V lost 6 bases, J lost 0 bases, and 2 bases lay in between. Written as DNA, the CDR3 is TGTGCCAGCAGATACCAAGAGACCCAGTACTTC. It encodes CASRYQETQYF. The whole variable domain, remainder taken from reference TRBV7-9 and TRBJ2-5, is DTGVSQNPRHKITKRGQNVTFRCDPISEHNRLYWYRQTLGQGPEFLTYFQNEAQLEKSRLLSDRFSAERPKGSFSTLEIQRTEQGDSAMYLCASRYQETQYFGPGTRLLVL.

By share of the sample, this clonotype is medium-sized (0.01 to 0.1%). The chain couples TRBV7-8 to TRBJ2-1, with 7 bases matching TRBD2. Germline V gene sequence: CDR1 SGHVS, CDR2 FQNEAQ. Trimming at V came to 3 bases and at J to 7 bases, leaving 6 bases not matched to a gene. The CDR3 extends over 14 amino acids. In DNA, the CDR3 is TGTGCCAGCAGCTTTACGGGACTACCAAATGAGCAGTTCTTC. Protein product: CASSFTGLPNEQFF.

This clonotype was seen many times. The chain recombines TRBV20-1 with TRBJ2-3, with D tentatively TRBD2 (6 bases). This CDR3 is 14 amino acids long. The V gene's germline CDR1 is DFQATT and CDR2 SNEGSKA (reference sequence). Trimming pared 3 bases from V and 0 bases from J, leaving 10 bases between. CDR3 sequence: CSASLSGSTDTQYF. The CDR3 DNA follows: TGCAGTGCTAGCCTTAGCGGAAGCACAGATACGCAGTATTTT.